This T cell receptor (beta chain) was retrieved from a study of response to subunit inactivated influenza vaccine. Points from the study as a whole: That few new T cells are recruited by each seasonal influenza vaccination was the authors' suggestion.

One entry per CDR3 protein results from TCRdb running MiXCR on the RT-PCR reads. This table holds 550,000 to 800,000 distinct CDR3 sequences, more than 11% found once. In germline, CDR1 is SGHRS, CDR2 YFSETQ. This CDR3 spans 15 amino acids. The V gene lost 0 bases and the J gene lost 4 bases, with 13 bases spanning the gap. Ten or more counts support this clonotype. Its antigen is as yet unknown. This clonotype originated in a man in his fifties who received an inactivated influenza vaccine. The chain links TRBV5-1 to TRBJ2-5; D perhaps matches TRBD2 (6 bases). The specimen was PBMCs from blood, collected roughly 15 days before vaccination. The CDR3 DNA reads TGCGCCAGCAGCTTGGTGGTCGGGAGTGGAGAGACCCAGTACTTC. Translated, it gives CASSLVVGSGETQYF.